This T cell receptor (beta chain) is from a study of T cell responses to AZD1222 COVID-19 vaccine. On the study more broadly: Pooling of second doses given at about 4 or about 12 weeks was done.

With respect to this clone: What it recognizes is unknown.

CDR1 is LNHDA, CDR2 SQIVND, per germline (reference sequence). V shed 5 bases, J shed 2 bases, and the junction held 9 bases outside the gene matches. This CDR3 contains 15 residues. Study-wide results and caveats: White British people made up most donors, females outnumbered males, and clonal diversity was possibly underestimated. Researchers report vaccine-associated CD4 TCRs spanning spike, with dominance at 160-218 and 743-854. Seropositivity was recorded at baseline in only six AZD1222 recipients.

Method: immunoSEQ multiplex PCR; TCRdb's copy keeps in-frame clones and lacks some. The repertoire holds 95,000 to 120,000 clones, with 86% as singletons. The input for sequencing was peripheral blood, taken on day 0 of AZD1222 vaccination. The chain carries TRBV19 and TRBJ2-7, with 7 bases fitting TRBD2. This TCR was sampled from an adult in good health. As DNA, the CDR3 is TGTGCCAGTAGTTGGGGGGTAAGCGGGGCCTACGAGCAGTACTTC. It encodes CASSWGVSGAYEQYF. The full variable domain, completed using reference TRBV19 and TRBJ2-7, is DGGITQSPKYLFRKEGQNVTLSCEQNLNHDAMYWYRQDPGQGLRLIYYSQIVNDFQKGDIAEGYSVSREKKESFPLTVTSAQKNPTAFYLCASSWGVSGAYEQYFGPGTRLTVT.